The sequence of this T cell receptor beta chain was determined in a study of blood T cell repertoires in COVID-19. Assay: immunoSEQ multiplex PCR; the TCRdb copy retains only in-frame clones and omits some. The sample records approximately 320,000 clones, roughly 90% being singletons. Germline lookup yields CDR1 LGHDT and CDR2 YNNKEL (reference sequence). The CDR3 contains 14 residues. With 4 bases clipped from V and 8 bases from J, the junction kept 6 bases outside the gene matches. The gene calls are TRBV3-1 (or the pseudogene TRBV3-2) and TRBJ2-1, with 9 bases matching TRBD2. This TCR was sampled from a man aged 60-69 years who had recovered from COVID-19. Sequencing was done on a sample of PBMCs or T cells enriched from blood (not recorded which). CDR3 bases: TGTGCCAGCAGCCCAACCTTAGCGGGAGATGAGCAGTTCTTC. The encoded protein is CASSPTLAGDEQFF.